This passage covers 27 T cell receptor beta chains from one sample sequenced in a study of blood T cell repertoires in COVID-19. The protocol was immunoSEQ multiplex PCR, while the TCRdb copy is restricted to in-frame clones and leaves out a portion. The data show roughly 81,000 clones, approximately 80% seen once. The sequenced material came from peripheral blood. The receptors shown here come from a woman in her seventies with acute or convalescent COVID-19.

V and J are TRBV7-2 and TRBJ1-3; weak D call: TRBD1 (5 bases). Per germline, CDR1 SGHTA and CDR2 FQGNSA. Trimming left V 1 base short and J 2 bases short, with 9 bases between. The CDR3 has 15 residues. The CDR3 nucleotides read TGTGCCAGCAGCTTAGTCGTCAGGGCTGGAAACACCATATATTTT. Its protein is CASSLVVRAGNTIYF.

The rearrangement links TRBV21-1 to TRBJ1-3; the table's D gene call, TRBD1, was not cross checked with the DNA. TRBV21-1 is a pseudogene locus. The CDR3 contains 16 residues. CDR3 coding DNA: TGTGCCAGCAGCAACGCCGGGACAGTCCCTGGAAACACCATATATTTT. This sequence encodes CASSNAGTVPGNTIYF.

This clone showed up just a few times. The junction shows a germline mismatch at one end, possibly a read error. The V call is TRBV2, the J call TRBJ1-1, with D maybe TRBD1 (6 bases). CDR3 length equals 13 residues. From germline, CDR1 is SNHLY and CDR2 FYNNEI. The CDR3 loop reads CAGRGEMNTEAFF. In nucleotides, the CDR3 is TGTGCCGGCAGGGGAGAGATGAACACTGAAGCTTTCTTT.

This clone occurred once. The chain employs TRBV30 and TRBJ1-1; tentatively, D is TRBD1 (6 bases). With 5 bases removed from V and 5 bases from J, the gap between germline ends came to 18 bases. Germline V CDR1 and CDR2: GTSNPN, SVGIG (reference sequence). The CDR3 has 14 residues. The CDR3 DNA reads as TGTGCCTGGTACAAGATGGGGGCGAGGACTGAAGCTTTCTTT. Its protein is CAWYKMGARTEAFF.

The chain combines TRBV6-4 with TRBJ1-2; possible D gene TRBD1, 5 bases. Germline-derived CDR1 and CDR2 are MRHNA and SNTAGT. This CDR3 region has 15 residues. V lost 6 bases to trimming and J lost 7 bases, with 21 bases between them. CDR3 sequence (DNA): TGTGCCAGCAGACCTCTCTCCACTGGCGGGGGTGGCTACACCTTC. Its protein is CASRPLSTGGGGYTF.

The chain joins TRBV10-3 to TRBJ2-5; the match to TRBD2 covers 11 bases. V lost 4 bases, J lost 2 bases, and 3 bases stayed unmatched. The germline V gene encodes CDR1 ENHRY and CDR2 SYGVKD. There are 15 residues in the CDR3. The DNA for the CDR3 is TGTGCCATCAGTGTCGTAGCGGGGGGGCAAGAGACCCAGTACTTC. Its translation: CAISVVAGGQETQYF.

This clone was counted a few times. V gene TRBV3-1 (or the pseudogene TRBV3-2) combines with J gene TRBJ2-1, with TRBD2 matching over 9 bases. This CDR3 comprises 15 residues. V gave up 5 bases and J gave up 3 bases; unmatched junction bases: 5. Germline V CDR1 and CDR2: LGHDT, YNNKEL (reference sequence). The chain's CDR3 is CASSDSGGGYNEQFF. The CDR3 DNA reads TGTGCCAGCAGCGATAGCGGGGGCGGCTACAATGAGCAGTTCTTC.

This CDR3 reads CASSMGRTSWDTEAFF. CDR3 nucleotide sequence: TGTGCCAGTAGTATGGGCAGAACTTCTTGGGACACTGAAGCTTTCTTT. V gene TRBV19 combines with J gene TRBJ1-1; no clear D gene. V dropped 3 bases and J dropped 3 bases, with 17 bases sitting between them. The V gene's germline CDR1 is LNHDA and CDR2 SQIVND (reference sequence). This CDR3 region has 16 residues.

The genes are TRBV11-2 and TRBJ2-1; TRBD1 matches 9 bases. The CDR3 extends over 14 amino acids. The V gene's germline CDR1 is SGHAT and CDR2 FQNNGV. V was pared by 0 bases and J by 10 bases, with 4 bases of the junction left unmatched. DNA for the CDR3: TGTGCCAGCAGCTTAGAGGGACAGGGTCGCGAGCAGTTCTTC. Its protein product is CASSLEGQGREQFF.

The sample holds a few counts of this clone. CDR3 sequence (DNA): TGTGCCAGTAGTGGGTCACAGGGAAGGACTGAAGCTTTCTTT. Its protein product is CASSGSQGRTEAFF. The J gene is TRBJ1-1, the V gene TRBV19, with D maybe TRBD1 (6 bases). The V gene lost 5 bases and the J gene lost 5 bases, with 15 bases spanning the gap. Germline loops: CDR1 LNHDA, CDR2 SQIVND (reference sequence). This CDR3 has 14 residues.

The genes are TRBV12-5 and TRBJ2-7; possible D gene TRBD2, 5 bases. In germline, CDR1 is LGHNT, CDR2 FRNRAP. V lost 1 base and J 3 bases, leaving 10 bases between the germline ends. The CDR3 is made up of 14 amino acids. The CDR3 DNA is TGTGCTAGTGGTTTGGATGGGAGTTACTACGAGCAGTACTTC. Translated, it gives CASGLDGSYYEQYF.

V is TRBV28 and J is TRBJ2-1, with a tentative D call TRBD1 (5 bases). V lost 4 bases and J 10 bases, leaving 8 bases between the germline ends. The CDR3 is 11 residues long. Germline V lookup: CDR1 MDHEN, CDR2 SYDVKM. The DNA for the CDR3 is TGTGCCAGCAGTTATCCAGGGGAGCAGTTCTTC. As protein: CASSYPGEQFF.

The chain carries TRBV9 and TRBJ1-2; the D gene is possibly TRBD1 (5 bases). The V gene's germline CDR1 is SGDLS and CDR2 YYNGEE. Trimming removed 0 bases at V and 6 bases at J, with 12 bases between. This CDR3 is built from 14 residues. CDR3 in DNA: TGTGCCAGCAGCGTAGAAAAAGGGGTAAATGGCTACACCTTC. Its protein is CASSVEKGVNGYTF.

This clone was seen just once. This chain links TRBV9 with TRBJ2-1; D gene ambiguous. V dropped 4 bases and J dropped 1 base, with 12 bases sitting between them. Per germline, CDR1 SGDLS and CDR2 YYNGEE. The CDR3 totals 15 residues. CDR3 DNA: TGTGCCAGCAGCCTGACGGAGTCTTCCTACAATGAGCAGTTCTTC. This codes for CASSLTESSYNEQFF.

The sample holds one count of this clone. The genes are TRBV18 and TRBJ2-3; 8 bases agree with TRBD2. This CDR3 contains 16 residues. V gave up 1 base and J gave up 1 base; unmatched junction bases: 4. From germline, CDR1 is KGHSH and CDR2 LQKENI. The CDR3 here is CASSPLAGGGTDTQYF. CDR3 in DNA: TGTGCCAGCTCACCACTTGCGGGGGGTGGCACAGATACGCAGTATTTT. Based on the CDR3 plus reference TRBV18 and TRBJ2-3, the full variable domain is NAGVMQNPRHLVRRRGQEARLRCSPMKGHSHVYWYRQLPEEGLKFMVYLQKENIIDESGMPKERFSAEFPKEGPSILRIQQVVRGDSAAYFCASSPLAGGGTDTQYFGPGTRLTVL.

The chain has TRBV28 and TRBJ1-2; 7 bases are shared with TRBD1. This CDR3 has 14 residues. Unmatched junction bases numbered 9, after V lost 4 bases and J lost 7 bases. Germline CDR1 and CDR2: MDHEN and SYDVKM. The CDR3 nucleotides read TGTGCCAGCAGTTCCAGCGGACAGGCTCGTGGCTACACCTTC. Its protein is CASSSSGQARGYTF.

This chain connects TRBV15 to TRBJ1-4; D not certain. V lost 0 bases, J lost 7 bases, and 9 bases lay in between. The CDR3 covers 14 residues. From germline, CDR1 is LNHNV and CDR2 YYDKDF (reference sequence). CDR3 bases: TGTGCCACCAGCAGAGACCCGGGAGCTGAAAAACTGTTTTTT. Amino acid sequence: CATSRDPGAEKLFF.

V usage is TRBV12-3 or TRBV12-4 and J usage is TRBJ1-1; D is perhaps TRBD1 (6 bases). With 4 bases removed from V and 4 bases from J, the gap between germline ends came to 10 bases. The CDR3 runs 13 residues. The CDR3 loop is CASSSQGGTEAFF. The CDR3, as DNA: TGTGCCAGCAGTTCACAGGGTGGCACTGAAGCTTTCTTT.

The chain carries TRBV18 and TRBJ2-3; 7 bases agree with TRBD1. V was clipped by 6 bases and J by 1 base; unmatched bases: 4. Germline CDR1 is KGHSH and CDR2 is LQKENI. This CDR3 spans 14 amino acids. DNA of the CDR3: TGTGCCAGCTCCCGAGGGACAGGCACAGATACGCAGTATTTT. Its protein product is CASSRGTGTDTQYF.

The chain combines TRBV7-9 with TRBJ1-5; weak D call: TRBD1 (6 bases). Germline CDR1 SEHNR, CDR2 FQNEAQ (reference sequence). The CDR3 is made up of 13 amino acids. V was pared by 4 bases and J by 4 bases, with 8 bases between. CDR3 region: CASSSRGNQPQHF. CDR3 nucleotides: TGTGCCAGCAGCTCAAGGGGGAATCAGCCCCAGCATTTT.

The chain links TRBV27 to TRBJ1-1; D gene unclear. The CDR3 spans 15 residues. From germline, CDR1 is MNHEY and CDR2 SMNVEV (reference sequence). The V end lost 5 bases, the J end lost 1 base, and 14 bases lay between the germline ends. The CDR3, as DNA: TGTGCCAGCAGTACTTACTCCCCAGGGAACACTGAAGCTTTCTTT. Residues: CASSTYSPGNTEAFF.

The rearrangement joins TRBV18 to TRBJ1-2, with 9 bases identical to TRBD1. Trimming removed 3 bases from V and 8 bases from J; junction bases left unmatched: 7. Germline CDR1 reads KGHSH; CDR2 reads LQKENI. This CDR3 has 14 amino acids. CDR3 residues: CASSPGTGSVGYTF. In DNA, the CDR3 is TGTGCCAGCTCACCTGGGACAGGGAGTGTCGGCTACACCTTC.

V gene TRBV19 combines with J gene TRBJ2-7; D unresolved. Germline V gene lookup returns CDR1 LNHDA and CDR2 SQIVND (reference sequence). The germline V and J ends were trimmed by 5 bases and 2 bases, with 13 bases remaining between them. CDR3 size: 14 residues. CDR3 protein: CASSSARGTYEQYF. The CDR3 DNA follows: TGTGCCAGTAGTTCGGCCAGAGGCACCTACGAGCAGTACTTC.

J is TRBJ2-5 and V is TRBV10-3; 9 bases fit TRBD2. J was trimmed by 5 bases and V by 10 bases; bases with no gene match: 11. Germline CDR1 reads ENHRY; CDR2 reads SYGVKD. This CDR3 has 14 amino acids. The DNA for the CDR3 is TGTGCCACCCTCGGCGGGGGGGCTCTTGAGACCCAGTACTTC. Its translation is CATLGGGALETQYF.

This chain uses TRBV24-1 with TRBJ1-5, with D possibly matching TRBD1 (5 bases). Trimming took 5 bases from V and 3 from J, leaving 7 bases between them. The CDR3 sequence is 13 residues long. The V gene's germline CDR1 is KGHDR and CDR2 SFDVKD. The CDR3 region is CATSVRANQPQHF. The DNA of the CDR3 is TGTGCCACCAGTGTCAGGGCCAATCAGCCCCAGCATTTT.

The genes are TRBV12-3 or TRBV12-4 and TRBJ2-1; the D is unclear. V lost 4 bases, J lost 4 bases, and 5 bases lay in between. CDR3 length: 12 residues. The CDR3: CASSSLYNEQFF. CDR3 nucleotides: TGTGCCAGCAGTTCTCTATACAATGAGCAGTTCTTC.

CDR3 bases: TGTGCCAGCAGATCGACTTTCAGGGCCTACGAGCAGTACTTC. Protein product: CASRSTFRAYEQYF. This rearrangement joins TRBV2 to TRBJ2-7, with D maybe TRBD1 (5 bases). Per germline, CDR1 SNHLY and CDR2 FYNNEI. Trimming took off 6 bases at V and 2 bases at J, with 14 bases between the two ends. This CDR3 is 14 amino acids long.